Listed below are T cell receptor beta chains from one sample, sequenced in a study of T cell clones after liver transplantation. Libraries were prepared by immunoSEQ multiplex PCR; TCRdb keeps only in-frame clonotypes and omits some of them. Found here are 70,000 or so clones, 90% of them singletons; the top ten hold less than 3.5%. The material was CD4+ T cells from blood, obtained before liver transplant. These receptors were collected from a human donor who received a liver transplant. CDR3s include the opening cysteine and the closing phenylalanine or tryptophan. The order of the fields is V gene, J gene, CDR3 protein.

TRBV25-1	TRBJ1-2	CASSSRGQGGYTF
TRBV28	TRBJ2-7	CASSGQINYEQYF
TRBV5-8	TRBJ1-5	CASSLGQKEQPQHF
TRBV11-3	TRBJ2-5	CASSLGFRETQYF
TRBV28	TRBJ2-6	CASRPPGRPLSGANVLTF
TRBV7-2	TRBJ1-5	CASSFWGAGQPQHF
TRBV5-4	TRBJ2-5	CASSLVLAGQETQYF
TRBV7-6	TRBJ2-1	CASSLVGEPSGGRNEQFF
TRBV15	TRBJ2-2	CATSPRASNTGELFF
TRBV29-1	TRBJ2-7	CSVVLAGGLTYEQYF
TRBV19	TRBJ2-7	CASSPTGTGGYEQYF
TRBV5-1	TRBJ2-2	CASSPGQTNTGELFF
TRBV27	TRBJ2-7	CASSFQGQGGSYEQYF
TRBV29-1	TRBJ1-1	CSGGAGRGLEAFF
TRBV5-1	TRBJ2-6	CASSLTEQSGANVLTF
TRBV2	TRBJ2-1	CASSDGTSGSYEQFF
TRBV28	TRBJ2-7	CASSPSGTIAGIHEQYF
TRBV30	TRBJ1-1	CALDLEAFF
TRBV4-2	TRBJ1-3	CASNQDVTRSGNTIYF
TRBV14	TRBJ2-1	CASSQDFFYNEQFF
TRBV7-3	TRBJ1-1	CASRMNTEAFF
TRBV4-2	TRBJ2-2	CASSQDIAGELFF
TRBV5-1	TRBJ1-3	CASSLGTGETGNTIYF
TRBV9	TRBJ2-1	CASSVEWEPYNEQFF
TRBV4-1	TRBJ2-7	CASSLRWTESSYEQYF
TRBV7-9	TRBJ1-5	CASSLADRGLHF
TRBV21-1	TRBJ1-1	CASRRDRFWNTEAFF
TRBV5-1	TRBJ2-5	CASSRGDQETQYF
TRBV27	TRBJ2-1	CASSLSILRSEQFF
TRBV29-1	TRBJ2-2	CSVRLWGAGELFF
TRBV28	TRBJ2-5	CASGTSGRGYQETQYF
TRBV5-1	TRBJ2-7	CASSLDGQKFPEAYEQYF
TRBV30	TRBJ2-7	CAWSLIAGSYEQYF